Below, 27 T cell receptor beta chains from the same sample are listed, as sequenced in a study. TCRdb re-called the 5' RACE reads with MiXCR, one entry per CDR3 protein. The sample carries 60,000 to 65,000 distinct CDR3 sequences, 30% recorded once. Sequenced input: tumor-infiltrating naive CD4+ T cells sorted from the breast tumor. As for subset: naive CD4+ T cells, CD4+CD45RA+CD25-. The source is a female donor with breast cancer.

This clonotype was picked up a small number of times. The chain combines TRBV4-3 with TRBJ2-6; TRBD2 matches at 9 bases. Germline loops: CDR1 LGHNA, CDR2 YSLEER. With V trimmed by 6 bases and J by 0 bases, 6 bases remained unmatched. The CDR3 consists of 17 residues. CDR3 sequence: CASSSLAGHSGANVLTF. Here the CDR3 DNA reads TGCGCCAGCAGTTCTCTAGCGGGACACTCTGGGGCCAACGTCCTGACTTTC.

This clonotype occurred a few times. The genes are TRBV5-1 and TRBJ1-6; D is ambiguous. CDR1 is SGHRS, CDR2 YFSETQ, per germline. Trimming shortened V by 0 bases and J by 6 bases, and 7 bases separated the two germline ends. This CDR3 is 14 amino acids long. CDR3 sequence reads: CASSLGTTNSPLHF. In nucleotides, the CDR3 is TGCGCCAGCAGCTTGGGAACAACTAATTCACCCCTCCACTTT.

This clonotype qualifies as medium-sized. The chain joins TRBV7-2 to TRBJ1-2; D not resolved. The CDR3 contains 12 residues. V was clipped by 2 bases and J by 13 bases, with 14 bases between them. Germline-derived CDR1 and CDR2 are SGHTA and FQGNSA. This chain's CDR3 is CASSLFGQRGTF. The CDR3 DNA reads TGTGCCAGCAGCTTATTCGGTCAGCGTGGCACCTTC.

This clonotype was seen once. CDR3 region: CASSLLAGSSGANVLTF. CDR3 coding DNA: TGTGCCAGCAGCTTATTGGCAGGAAGCTCTGGGGCCAACGTCCTGACTTTC. The chain is built from TRBV7-6 and TRBJ2-6, with D uncertain. The germline gives CDR1 SGHVS, CDR2 FNYEAQ. This CDR3 has 17 amino acids. Trimming removed 2 bases at V and 0 bases at J, with 11 bases between.

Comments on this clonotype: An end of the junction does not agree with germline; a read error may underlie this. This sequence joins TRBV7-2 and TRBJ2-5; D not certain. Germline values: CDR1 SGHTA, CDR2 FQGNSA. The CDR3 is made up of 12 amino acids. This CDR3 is CASSLVQETRYF. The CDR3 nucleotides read TGTGCCAGCAGCTTAGTCCAGGAGACCCGGTACTTC.

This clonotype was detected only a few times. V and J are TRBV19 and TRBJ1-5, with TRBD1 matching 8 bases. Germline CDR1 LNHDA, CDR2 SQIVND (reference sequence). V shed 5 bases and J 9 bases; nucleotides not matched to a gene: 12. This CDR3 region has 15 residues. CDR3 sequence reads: CASSPARGLVGPQHF. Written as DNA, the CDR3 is TGTGCCAGTAGTCCGGCCAGGGGGCTGGTAGGGCCCCAGCATTTT.

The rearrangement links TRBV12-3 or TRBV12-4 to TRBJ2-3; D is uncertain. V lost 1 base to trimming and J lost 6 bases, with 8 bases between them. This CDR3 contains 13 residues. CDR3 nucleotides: TGTGCCAGCAGTTTAGATTTTCTGGATACGCAGTATTTT. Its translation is CASSLDFLDTQYF.

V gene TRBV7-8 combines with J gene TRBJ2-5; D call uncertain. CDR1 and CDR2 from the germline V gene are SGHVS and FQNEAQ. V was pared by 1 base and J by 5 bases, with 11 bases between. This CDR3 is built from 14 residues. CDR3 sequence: CASSLVSGSETQYF. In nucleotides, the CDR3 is TGTGCCAGCAGCTTAGTTTCGGGTTCGGAGACCCAGTACTTC.

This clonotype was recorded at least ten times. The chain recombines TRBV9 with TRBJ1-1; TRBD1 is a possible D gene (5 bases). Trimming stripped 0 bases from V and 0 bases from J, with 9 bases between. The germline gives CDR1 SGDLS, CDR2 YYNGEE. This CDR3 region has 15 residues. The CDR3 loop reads CASSVGGAVNTEAFF. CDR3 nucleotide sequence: TGTGCCAGCAGCGTAGGAGGGGCCGTGAACACTGAAGCTTTCTTT.

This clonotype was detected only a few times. The CDR3 sequence is CASRVGTSGYNEQFF. For the CDR3, the DNA is TGCGCCAGCAGAGTCGGGACTAGCGGTTACAATGAGCAGTTCTTC. This chain joins TRBV5-1 and TRBJ2-1; 11 bases line up with TRBD2. CDR3 length equals 15 residues. V trimming: 5 bases; J trimming: 4 bases; junction bases outside the gene matches: 5. Germline V lookup: CDR1 SGHRS, CDR2 YFSETQ.

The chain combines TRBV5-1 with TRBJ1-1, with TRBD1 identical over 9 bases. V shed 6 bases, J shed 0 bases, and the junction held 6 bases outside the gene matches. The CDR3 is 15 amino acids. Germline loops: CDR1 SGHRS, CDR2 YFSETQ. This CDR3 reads CASIPTGGMNTEAFF. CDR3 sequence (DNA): TGCGCCAGCATCCCCACAGGGGGCATGAACACTGAAGCTTTCTTT.

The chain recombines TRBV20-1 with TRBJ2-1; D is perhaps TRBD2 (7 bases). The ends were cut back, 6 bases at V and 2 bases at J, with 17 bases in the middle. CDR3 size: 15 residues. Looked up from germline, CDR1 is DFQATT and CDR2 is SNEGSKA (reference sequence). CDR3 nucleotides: TGCAGTGCCAAACAGGGCGGGAGCCCCTACAATGAGCAGTTCTTC. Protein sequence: CSAKQGGSPYNEQFF.

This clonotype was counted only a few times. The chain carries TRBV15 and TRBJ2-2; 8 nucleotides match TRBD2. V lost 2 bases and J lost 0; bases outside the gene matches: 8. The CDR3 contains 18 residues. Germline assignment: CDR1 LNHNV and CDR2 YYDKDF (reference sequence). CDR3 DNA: TGTGCCACCAGCAGAATCCTCCCGACTAGCGCGAACACCGGGGAGCTGTTTTTT. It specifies CATSRILPTSANTGELFF.

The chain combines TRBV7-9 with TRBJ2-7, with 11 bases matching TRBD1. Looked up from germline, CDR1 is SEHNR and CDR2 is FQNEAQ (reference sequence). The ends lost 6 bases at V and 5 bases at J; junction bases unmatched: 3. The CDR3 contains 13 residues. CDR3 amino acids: CASRGTGGNEQYF. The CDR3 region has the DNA TGTGCCAGCAGGGGGACAGGGGGGAACGAGCAGTACTTC.

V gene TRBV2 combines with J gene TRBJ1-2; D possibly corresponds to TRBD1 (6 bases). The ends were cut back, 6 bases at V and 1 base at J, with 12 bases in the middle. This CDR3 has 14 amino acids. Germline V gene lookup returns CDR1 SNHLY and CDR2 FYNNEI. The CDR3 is CASSQGNLNYGYTF. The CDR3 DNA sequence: TGTGCCAGCAGCCAGGGGAATCTTAACTATGGCTACACCTTC. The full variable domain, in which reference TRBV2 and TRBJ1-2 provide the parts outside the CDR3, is EPEVTQTPSHQVTQMGQEVILRCVPISNHLYFYWYRQILGQKVEFLVSFYNNEISEKSEIFDDQFSVERPDGSNFTLKIRSTKLEDSAMYFCASSQGNLNYGYTFGSGTRLTVV.

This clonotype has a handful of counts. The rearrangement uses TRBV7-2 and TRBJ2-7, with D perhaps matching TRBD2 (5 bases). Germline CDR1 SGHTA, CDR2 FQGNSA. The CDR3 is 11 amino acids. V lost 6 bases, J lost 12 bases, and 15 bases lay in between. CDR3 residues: CASSQLGVRYF. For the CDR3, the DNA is TGTGCCAGCAGTCAACTCGGGGTCAGGTACTTC.

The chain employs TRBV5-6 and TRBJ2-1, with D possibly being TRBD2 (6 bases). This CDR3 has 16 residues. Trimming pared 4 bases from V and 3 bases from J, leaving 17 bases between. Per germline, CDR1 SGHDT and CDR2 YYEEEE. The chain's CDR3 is CASSQVGGSHYNEQFF. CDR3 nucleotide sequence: TGTGCCAGCAGCCAGGTAGGAGGGAGCCACTACAATGAGCAGTTCTTC.

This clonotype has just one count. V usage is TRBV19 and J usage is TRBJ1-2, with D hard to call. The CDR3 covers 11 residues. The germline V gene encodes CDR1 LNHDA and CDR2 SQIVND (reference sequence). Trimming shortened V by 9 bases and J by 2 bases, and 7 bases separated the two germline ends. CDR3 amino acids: CASSTNYGYTF. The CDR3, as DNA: TGTGCCAGCTCAACCAACTATGGCTACACCTTC.

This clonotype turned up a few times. Written as DNA, the CDR3 is TGCAGTGCTAGAGTGCCAGGGAGGAACAATGAGCAGTTCTTC. Amino acid sequence: CSARVPGRNNEQFF. The rearrangement links TRBV20-1 to TRBJ2-1; D is perhaps TRBD2 (6 bases). CDR1 is DFQATT, CDR2 SNEGSKA, per germline (reference sequence). Between the trimmed V and J ends, which lost 1 base and 5 bases, there was a span of 12 bases. The CDR3 consists of 14 residues.

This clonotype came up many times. CDR3 sequence reads: CASSQEAGLYQETQYF. The CDR3 bases are TGCGCCAGCAGCCAAGAAGCGGGGCTGTACCAAGAGACCCAGTACTTC. The V call is TRBV4-3, the J call TRBJ2-5, with TRBD2 matching over 7 bases. CDR1 and CDR2 from the germline V gene are LGHNA and YSLEER. This CDR3 has 16 amino acids. The V and J ends lost 0 bases and 0 bases, in that order; junction bases with no gene match: 4.

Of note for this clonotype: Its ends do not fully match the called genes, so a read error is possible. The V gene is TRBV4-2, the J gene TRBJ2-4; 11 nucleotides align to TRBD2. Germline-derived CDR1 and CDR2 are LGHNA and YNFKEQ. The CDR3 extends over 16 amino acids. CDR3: CASSQQGTSGRNMQYF. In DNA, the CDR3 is TGTGCCAGCAGCCAACAGGGGACTAGCGGTCGAAACATGCAGTACTTC.

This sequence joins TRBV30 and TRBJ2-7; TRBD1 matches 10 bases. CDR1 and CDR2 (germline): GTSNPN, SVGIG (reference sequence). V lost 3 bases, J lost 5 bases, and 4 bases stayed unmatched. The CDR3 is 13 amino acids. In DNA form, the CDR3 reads TGTGCCTGGAGCCGGGACAGGGGAAACGAGCAGTACTTC. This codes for CAWSRDRGNEQYF. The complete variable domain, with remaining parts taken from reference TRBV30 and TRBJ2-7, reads SQTIHQWPATLVQPVGSPLSLECTVEGTSNPNLYWYRQAAGRGLQLLFYSVGIGQISSEVPQNLSASRPQDRQFILSSKKLLLSDSGFYLCAWSRDRGNEQYFGPGTRLTVT.

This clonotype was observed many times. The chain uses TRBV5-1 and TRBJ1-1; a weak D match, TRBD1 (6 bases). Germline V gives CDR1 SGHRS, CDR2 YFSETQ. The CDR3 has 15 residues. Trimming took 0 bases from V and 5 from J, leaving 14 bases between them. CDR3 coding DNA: TGCGCCAGCAGCTTGGAAGCGGGGGGCGGAACTGAAGCTTTCTTT. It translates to CASSLEAGGGTEAFF.

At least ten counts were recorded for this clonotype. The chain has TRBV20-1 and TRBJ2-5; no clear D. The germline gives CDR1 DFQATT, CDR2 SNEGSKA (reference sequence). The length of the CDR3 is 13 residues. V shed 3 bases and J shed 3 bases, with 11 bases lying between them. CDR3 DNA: TGCAGTGCTAGGTCACATATGAAAGAGACCCAGTACTTC. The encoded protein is CSARSHMKETQYF.

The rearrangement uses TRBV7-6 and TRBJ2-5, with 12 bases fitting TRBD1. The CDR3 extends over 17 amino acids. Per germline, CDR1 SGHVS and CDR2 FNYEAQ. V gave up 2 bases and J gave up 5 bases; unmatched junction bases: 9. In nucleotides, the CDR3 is TGTGCCAGCAGCTTACTCCCGGGACAGGGGGCTGGTGAGACCCAGTACTTC. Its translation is CASSLLPGQGAGETQYF.

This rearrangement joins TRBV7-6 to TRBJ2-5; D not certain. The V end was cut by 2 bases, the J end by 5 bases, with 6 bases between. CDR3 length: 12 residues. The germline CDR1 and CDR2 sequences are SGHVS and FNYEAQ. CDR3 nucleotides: TGTGCCAGCAGCTTATCCCGGGAGACCCAGTACTTC. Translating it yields CASSLSRETQYF.

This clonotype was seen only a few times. The CDR3 bases are TGTGCCAGCAGGAAGGGACAGAGCACAGATACGCAGTATTTT. This translates into CASRKGQSTDTQYF. This chain connects TRBV7-2 to TRBJ2-3, with 7 bases aligning to TRBD1. Trimming took 6 bases from V and 0 from J; bases not matched to a gene: 3. The CDR3 has 14 amino acids. Germline V gene sequence: CDR1 SGHTA, CDR2 FQGNSA.